Each of the 4 T cell receptor beta chains below was sequenced from the same sample in a study of blood T cell repertoires in COVID-19. Assay: immunoSEQ multiplex PCR; the TCRdb copy retains only in-frame clones and omits some. This sample has under 150,000 clones, with roughly 83% found just once. Sequencing used peripheral blood. The source is a man aged 25-45 years with acute or convalescent COVID-19.

V gene TRBV4-1 combines with J gene TRBJ1-6; D not resolved. Per germline, CDR1 MGHRA and CDR2 YSYEKL. Trimming pared 0 bases from V and 8 bases from J, leaving 5 bases between. The CDR3 runs to 13 residues. CDR3 DNA sequence: TGCGCCAGCAGCCAAGATGGCTATTCACCCCTCCACTTT. The encoded protein is CASSQDGYSPLHF.

This chain uses TRBV6-5 with TRBJ1-5; a weak D match, TRBD1 (6 bases). The CDR3 loop spans 16 amino acids. With 0 bases removed from V and 0 bases from J, the gap between germline ends came to 9 bases. The germline gives CDR1 MNHEY, CDR2 SVGAGI. CDR3 nucleotides: TGTGCCAGCAGTTACTCTCCCAGGGGTAGCAATCAGCCCCAGCATTTT. It specifies CASSYSPRGSNQPQHF.

This clone has a single count. This sequence joins TRBV12-3 or TRBV12-4 and TRBJ1-1; D is possibly TRBD1 (5 bases). Between the trimmed V and J ends, which lost 7 bases and 4 bases, there was a span of 13 bases. The CDR3 spans 13 residues. CDR3 sequence (DNA): TGTGCCAGCATAGGGCAGGGTGGCACTGAAGCTTTCTTT. Its protein product is CASIGQGGTEAFF.

This chain uses TRBV5-4 with TRBJ2-3, with 11 bases that match TRBD2. The J segment lost 1 base and the V segment lost 6 bases, leaving 13 bases of the junction unmatched. CDR1 is SGHNT and CDR2 is YYREEE in the germline V gene (reference sequence). The CDR3 has 18 amino acids. The CDR3 nucleotides read TGTGCCAGCACCTCGACTAGCGGGATCACTTCCGGCACAGATACGCAGTATTTT. This encodes CASTSTSGITSGTDTQYF.